This T cell receptor beta chain derives from a study of T-cell reconstitution after alpha-beta-depleted transplantation in children. Study outcomes and limitations: Day-60 TCRbeta diversity that was high in some patients was derived from surviving recipient T cells and thymic progenitors. By about two months after transplant, alpha-beta T cells reportedly arose from several hundred graft clones that had expanded. A year post-transplant, T-cell counts and diversity derived mostly from newly produced T cells.

Unique molecular identifiers were used in preparing the TCRbeta library. TCRdb redid the calling of the PCR reads with MiXCR, one entry per CDR3 protein. The data contain a few hundred thousand distinct CDR3 sequences, about 24% of them singletons. After removal of 7 bases from V and 5 bases from J, the junction contained 6 bases not matched to a gene. This CDR3 is built from 14 residues. This clonotype was detected only a few times. Its specificity is unknown. This chain uses TRBV12-3 or TRBV12-4 with TRBJ2-2; 8 nucleotides agree with TRBD1. Sequenced here: PBMCs, mostly from graft donor cells, sampled 360 days after TCRalphabeta/CD19-depleted stem cell transplant. This receptor was identified in a female patient aged 2-15 years who had a stem cell transplant for congenital amegakaryocytic thrombocytopenia, so the T cells may come from the graft donor. The CDR3 DNA reads TGTGCCAGCAAAGCGACAGGGGAAACCGGGGAGCTGTTTTTT. Its protein product is CASKATGETGELFF.